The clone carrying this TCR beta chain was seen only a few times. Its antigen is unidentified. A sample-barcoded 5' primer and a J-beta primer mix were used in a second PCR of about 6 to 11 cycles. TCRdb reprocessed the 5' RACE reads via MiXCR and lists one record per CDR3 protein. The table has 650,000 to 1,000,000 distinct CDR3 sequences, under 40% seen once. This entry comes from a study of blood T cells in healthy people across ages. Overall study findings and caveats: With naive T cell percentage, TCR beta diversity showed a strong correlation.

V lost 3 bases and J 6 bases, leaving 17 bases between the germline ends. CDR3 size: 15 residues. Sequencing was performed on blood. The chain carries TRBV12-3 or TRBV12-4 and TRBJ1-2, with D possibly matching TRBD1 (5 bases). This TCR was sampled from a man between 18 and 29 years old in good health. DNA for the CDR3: TGTGCCAGCAGTTTGGTCCGGGGCAGGGCGAATGGCTACACCTTC. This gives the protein CASSLVRGRANGYTF.